This T cell receptor (beta chain) was sequenced in a study of cytomegalovirus exposure and HLA in healthy donors. PCR amplification relied on 60 Vbeta primers (plus 13 Jbeta primers). The protocol was immunoSEQ multiplex PCR, while the TCRdb copy is restricted to in-frame clones and leaves out a portion. The sample holds 95,000 to 150,000 clones, roughly 65% seen once. The CDR3 covers 14 residues. V was pared by 4 bases and J by 5 bases, with 7 bases of the junction left unmatched. Germline-derived CDR1 and CDR2 are SGHRS and YFSETQ. Sequenced material: PBMCs. The receptor was isolated from a man aged 35-49 years in good health and CMV-seropositive. This chain joins TRBV5-1 and TRBJ1-1; 8 bases line up with TRBD1. As DNA, the CDR3 is TGCGCCAGCAGCGAACAGGGGGGTGAAACTGAAGCTTTCTTT. It translates to CASSEQGGETEAFF.